This TCR beta chain came from a study of blood T cell repertoires in COVID-19. Across the whole study: Nucleic acid was either cDNA or gDNA, and it came from T cells, B-cell-depleted T cells, or PBMCs.

Germline assignment: CDR1 SGHAT and CDR2 FQNNGV. With V trimmed by 1 base and J by 5 bases, 6 bases remained unmatched. This CDR3 comprises 16 residues. The data were produced by immunoSEQ multiplex PCR, yet TCRdb's version contains in-frame clones alone and is incomplete. The data hold about 99,000 clones, with 88% observed a single time. V and J are TRBV11-2 and TRBJ2-2; 8 nucleotides line up with TRBD2. This receptor was taken from a man aged 50 to 60 with COVID-19, enrolled during active disease. Sequencing used peripheral blood. CDR3: CASSLAAGDLTGELFF. CDR3 coding DNA: TGTGCCAGCAGCTTAGCAGCGGGGGACCTAACCGGGGAGCTGTTTTTT.